The 13 T cell receptor beta chains given below trace back to one sample, sequenced in a study of cytomegalovirus exposure and HLA in healthy donors. PCR involved 60 Vbeta and 13 Jbeta primers. Clones were read by immunoSEQ multiplex PCR, and TCRdb kept only the in-frame ones, dropping some. The data show roughly 120,000 clones, roughly three quarters seen once. Specimen: PBMCs. All receptors derive from a man aged 50 to 60 in good health and CMV-seropositive.

The chain joins TRBV11-1 to TRBJ2-5; possibly TRBD1 for D (5 bases). The J call may not be correct, given that the DNA end is closer to TRBJ2-7. This CDR3 is 16 amino acids long. Germline CDR1 SGHAT, CDR2 FQDESV (reference sequence). CDR3 sequence (DNA): TGTGCCAGCAGCTCAGGCCACAGGTCCTACTCCTACGAGCAGTACTTC. It translates to CASSSGHRSYSYEQYF.

This rearrangement joins TRBV6-5 to TRBJ1-5; D remains unclear. From germline, CDR1 is MNHEY and CDR2 SVGAGI. CDR3 length: 13 residues. V dropped 8 bases and J dropped 3 bases, with 11 bases sitting between them. The CDR3, as DNA: TGTGCCAGCGGCAGGATTGTCAATCAGCCCCAGCATTTT. Protein: CASGRIVNQPQHF.

The chain links TRBV10-1 to TRBJ2-5; D is unresolved. CDR1 and CDR2 (germline): WNHNN, SYGVQD (reference sequence). V was cut by 2 bases and J by 9 bases, with 16 bases left in between. The CDR3 is 14 amino acids. CDR3 loop: CASSEAADKRPQYF. CDR3 DNA sequence: TGCGCCAGCAGTGAGGCGGCAGATAAGAGACCCCAGTACTTC.

This clone was seen more than once but under ten times. V is TRBV9 and J is TRBJ1-1; D remains ambiguous. The germline V gene encodes CDR1 SGDLS and CDR2 YYNGEE. CDR3 length: 14 amino acids. The ends were cut back, 0 bases at V and 4 bases at J, with 10 bases in the middle. DNA of the CDR3: TGTGCCAGCAGCGTAGCGATGGAGGTCACTGAAGCTTTCTTT. Protein: CASSVAMEVTEAFF. The whole variable domain, remainder taken from reference TRBV9 and TRBJ1-1, is DSGVTQTPKHLITATGQRVTLRCSPRSGDLSVYWYQQSLDQGLQFLIQYYNGEERAKGNILERFSAQQFPDLHSELNLSSLELGDSALYFCASSVAMEVTEAFFGQGTRLTVV.

The V call is TRBV11-2, the J call TRBJ1-4, with TRBD1 as a possible D gene (6 bases). From germline, CDR1 is SGHAT and CDR2 FQNNGV. Trimming removed 0 bases from V and 11 bases from J, with 16 bases in between. CDR3 length: 15 residues. CDR3 bases: TGTGCCAGCAGCTTAGATCGTCAGGTTCAGGGGAAACTGTTTTTT. This encodes CASSLDRQVQGKLFF.

The V and J genes are TRBV2 and TRBJ2-3, with D possibly being TRBD2 (6 bases). CDR1 SNHLY and CDR2 FYNNEI come from the germline V gene. This CDR3 contains 18 residues. Trimming took off 3 bases at V and 0 bases at J, with 19 bases between the two ends. The DNA of the CDR3 is TGTGCCAGCAGTGAGGGTGTAGCGGCGGCCTCTAGCACAGATACGCAGTATTTT. Protein product: CASSEGVAAASSTDTQYF. Combining the CDR3 with reference TRBV2 and TRBJ2-3 gives the whole variable domain EPEVTQTPSHQVTQMGQEVILRCVPISNHLYFYWYRQILGQKVEFLVSFYNNEISEKSEIFDDQFSVERPDGSNFTLKIRSTKLEDSAMYFCASSEGVAAASSTDTQYFGPGTRLTVL.

The chain employs TRBV13 and TRBJ2-5; 8 bases are a match to TRBD1. The CDR3 runs 15 residues. CDR1 and CDR2 (germline): PRHDT, FYEKMQ (reference sequence). V lost 0 bases and J lost 4; bases outside the gene matches: 4. DNA for the CDR3: TGTGCCAGCAGCTTAGGCCGACAGGGGAGAGAGACCCAGTACTTC. Translating gives CASSLGRQGRETQYF.

This clone was observed once. The rearrangement links TRBV5-1 to TRBJ2-5; 11 bases agree with TRBD2. The trim removed 3 bases at V and 2 bases at J, leaving 9 bases unmatched. Germline-derived CDR1 and CDR2 are SGHRS and YFSETQ. The CDR3 is 17 amino acids. The chain's CDR3 is CASSSGVLAGAQETQYF. DNA of the CDR3: TGCGCCAGCAGCTCCGGGGTACTAGCGGGGGCACAAGAGACCCAGTACTTC.

The V and J genes are TRBV7-2 and TRBJ2-7, with 7 bases identical to TRBD1. V dropped 5 bases and J dropped 2; count of bases not matched to a gene: 3. The CDR3 is made up of 13 amino acids. Germline V CDR1 and CDR2: SGHTA, FQGNSA. The CDR3 loop reads CASSDRVPYEQYF. The CDR3 bases are TGTGCCAGCAGCGACAGGGTACCCTACGAGCAGTACTTC.

The chain recombines TRBV27 with TRBJ1-5, with D tentatively TRBD1 (6 bases). This CDR3 has 16 residues. CDR1 is MNHEY, CDR2 SMNVEV, per germline (reference sequence). The V and J ends lost 4 bases and 7 bases respectively, with 20 bases between them. CDR3 nucleotides: TGTGCCAGCAGTTCCTCACAGGGCGAAGTTCGACAGCCCCAGCATTTT. Amino acid sequence: CASSSSQGEVRQPQHF.

This clone has a handful of counts. V usage is TRBV28 and J usage is TRBJ2-7; weak D call: TRBD1 (6 bases). V was pared by 3 bases and J by 1 base, with 16 bases between. CDR3 length equals 16 residues. Per germline, CDR1 MDHEN and CDR2 SYDVKM. The CDR3 sequence is CASSFSGTPPSYEQYF. In DNA form, the CDR3 reads TGTGCCAGCAGTTTTTCCGGGACACCTCCGTCCTACGAGCAGTACTTC.

This clone was detected a few times. The chain employs TRBV19 and TRBJ1-3; tentatively, D is TRBD1 (5 bases). V lost 6 bases, J lost 0 bases, and 12 bases lay in between. Germline V gene sequence: CDR1 LNHDA, CDR2 SQIVND (reference sequence). The CDR3 is 15 residues long. CDR3 sequence reads: CASRGELVSGNTIYF. CDR3 DNA: TGTGCCAGTAGAGGGGAACTCGTCTCTGGAAACACCATATATTTT.

The V call is TRBV28, the J call TRBJ2-3; 9 bases map to TRBD2. This CDR3 has 15 residues. Looked up from germline, CDR1 is MDHEN and CDR2 is SYDVKM. Unmatched junction bases numbered 4, after V lost 2 bases and J lost 4 bases. CDR3 region: CASSLAGGRSDTQYF. The CDR3, as DNA: TGTGCCAGCAGTTTAGCGGGAGGGAGGTCAGATACGCAGTATTTT.